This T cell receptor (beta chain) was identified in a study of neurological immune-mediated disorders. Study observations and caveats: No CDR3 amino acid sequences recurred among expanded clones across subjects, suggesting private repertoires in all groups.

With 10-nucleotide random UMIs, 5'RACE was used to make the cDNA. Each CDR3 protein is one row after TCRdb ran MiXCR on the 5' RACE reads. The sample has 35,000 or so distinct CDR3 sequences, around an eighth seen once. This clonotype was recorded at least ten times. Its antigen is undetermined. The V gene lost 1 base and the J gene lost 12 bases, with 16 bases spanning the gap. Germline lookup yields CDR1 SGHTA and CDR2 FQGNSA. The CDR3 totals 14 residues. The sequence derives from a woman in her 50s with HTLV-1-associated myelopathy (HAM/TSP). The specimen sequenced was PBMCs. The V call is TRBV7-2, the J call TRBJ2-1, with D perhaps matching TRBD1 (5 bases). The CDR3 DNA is TGTGCCAGCAGCTTAGTAACAGGAGTCCAGGGGCAGTTCTTC. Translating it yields CASSLVTGVQGQFF. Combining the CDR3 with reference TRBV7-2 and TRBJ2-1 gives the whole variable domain GAGVSQSPSNKVTEKGKDVELRCDPISGHTALYWYRQSLGQGLEFLIYFQGNSAPDKSGLPSDRFSAERTGGSVSTLTIQRTQQEDSAVYLCASSLVTGVQGQFFGPGTRLTVL.